The TCR beta chain described here comes from a study of response to subunit inactivated influenza vaccine. This clonotype was observed a handful of times. In germline, CDR1 is LGHDT, CDR2 YNNKEL (reference sequence). V gave up 5 bases and J gave up 3 bases, with 17 bases separating them. The CDR3 spans 15 residues. A single record per CDR3 protein comes from TCRdb applying MiXCR to the RT-PCR reads. This sample has about 540,000 distinct CDR3 sequences, with approximately 20% found just once. These data are also associated with another study on T cells expressing NK-cell markers. That source reports: Researchers built TCR beta cDNA using 5'RACE template switching with UMIs. Repertoire data for TCR beta were derived from sorted T cells (CD3+CD56+NKG2C+, CD3+CD56+NKG2C- and CD3+CD56-NKG2C+). Eight donors were sequenced, seven testing HCMV-seropositive and one testing seronegative. In several experiments, sorting was confined to alpha-beta TCR T cells through use of an anti-gamma-delta TCR antibody. Dominance of the CD3+CD56-NKG2C+ fraction by these clonotypes also held in a handful of donors.

This sequence joins TRBV3-1 and TRBJ2-7; the D is unclear. The specimen comprised CD4+ T cells sorted from PBMCs, sampled 12 days after vaccination. The clonotype comes from a middle-aged man who received an inactivated influenza vaccine. The CDR3 DNA reads TGTGCCAGCAGCGAAGGGCCGGACGCTAACTACGAGCAGTACTTC. It is translated as CASSEGPDANYEQYF.